The clone carrying this T cell receptor beta chain appeared a single time. The data are from a study of cytomegalovirus exposure and HLA in healthy donors. Germline loops: CDR1 LGHNA, CDR2 YNFKEQ. This CDR3 comprises 18 residues. V was clipped by 0 bases and J by 2 bases, with 19 bases between them. With 60 Vbeta and 13 Jbeta primers, the PCR was carried out. Method: immunoSEQ multiplex PCR; TCRdb's copy keeps in-frame clones and lacks some. This sample has some 160,000 clones, with approximately 81% found just once. This clonotype originated in a boy between 2 and 15 years old in good health and CMV-seronegative. The sequenced material came from PBMCs. The chain uses TRBV4-2 and TRBJ1-1; no reliable D call. This chain's CDR3 is CASSQDRTAANVNTEAFF. CDR3 nucleotide sequence: TGTGCCAGCAGCCAAGATCGCACTGCGGCAAACGTCAACACTGAAGCTTTCTTT.